The 5 T cell receptor beta chains below come from one sample, sequenced in a study of CD8 T cells in ankylosing spondylitis. TCRdb called the 5' RACE reads again in MiXCR, with one record for every CDR3 protein. The repertoire holds roughly 150,000 distinct CDR3 sequences, with around 32% as singletons. Sequences were obtained from synovial fluid, either unsorted or a sorted T cell fraction (not recorded which). The receptors shown here come from a male donor with ankylosing spondylitis.

The V gene is TRBV7-8, the J gene TRBJ2-6, with D unresolved. Trimming stripped 5 bases from V and 0 bases from J, with 11 bases between. CDR3 size: 16 residues. The germline V gene encodes CDR1 SGHVS and CDR2 FQNEAQ. The CDR3 here is CASSGPRSSGANVLTF. In DNA, the CDR3 is TGTGCCAGCAGCGGGCCACGTTCCTCTGGGGCCAACGTCCTGACTTTC.

This clonotype was counted at least ten times. This chain links TRBV20-1 with TRBJ1-1; tentative D call: TRBD1 (6 bases). The CDR3 totals 16 residues. Trimming left V 6 bases short and J 3 bases short, with 23 bases between. Germline-derived CDR1 and CDR2 are DFQATT and SNEGSKA (reference sequence). The chain's CDR3 is CSAGGAEWGGHTEAFF. CDR3 nucleotides: TGCAGTGCCGGCGGGGCCGAGTGGGGGGGGCACACTGAAGCTTTCTTT.

This clonotype was picked up many times. V usage is TRBV7-2 and J usage is TRBJ1-1, with D tentatively TRBD1 (6 bases). CDR1 and CDR2 from the germline V gene are SGHTA and FQGNSA. The germline V and J ends were trimmed by 1 base and 3 bases, with 15 bases remaining between them. The CDR3 sequence is 16 residues long. DNA for the CDR3: TGTGCCAGCAGCTTAGACTACGGGACAATGGACACTGAAGCTTTCTTT. Its protein product is CASSLDYGTMDTEAFF.

This clonotype turned up a few times. V gene TRBV15 combines with J gene TRBJ2-2; D is possibly TRBD1 or TRBD2 (5 bases each). V lost 4 bases and J 4 bases, leaving 7 bases between the germline ends. CDR1 and CDR2 from the germline V gene are LNHNV and YYDKDF (reference sequence). The CDR3 sequence is 13 residues long. CDR3 nucleotide sequence: TGTGCCACCAGCACAGGGACCACCGGGGAGCTGTTTTTT. It is translated as CATSTGTTGELFF.

As DNA, the CDR3 is TGCAGTGCTAGCGGGATAGAGGTAGATACGCAGTATTTT. Its protein is CSASGIEVDTQYF. The chain uses TRBV20-1 and TRBJ2-3, with D possibly being TRBD2 (5 bases). Trimming took off 3 bases at V and 5 bases at J, with 12 bases between the two ends. The CDR3 has 13 amino acids. Germline V gene lookup returns CDR1 DFQATT and CDR2 SNEGSKA (reference sequence).